Sequencing of this TCR beta chain was carried out in a study of regulatory T cells in long-lasting Graves disease. Germline CDR1 is SGHTA and CDR2 is FQGNSA. V was shortened by 0 bases and J by 3 bases, with 6 bases between the two germline ends. The CDR3 spans 13 residues. Arm-PCR of CDR3 regions and iRepertoire HTBI primers were used to build TCR beta libraries. TCRdb processed the multiplex PCR reads anew with MiXCR; each CDR3 protein has one entry. The table includes some 450,000 distinct CDR3 sequences, around 22% detected once. The time point denotes: persistent/refractory GD, antithyroid drugs over 5 years with positive TRAb. Extracted PBMC RNA gave rise to the TCR library. In its sample, this clonotype was seen a few times.

The source was peripheral blood mononuclear cells (PBMCs), collected when the disease was refractory, from a patient treated with antithyroid drugs. This chain uses TRBV7-2 with TRBJ2-7; TRBD2 might be the D (5 bases). The TCR originated in a female donor with Graves disease. Written as DNA, the CDR3 is TGTGCCAGCAGCTTAGCCGGGGACTACGAGCAGTACTTC. Its translation is CASSLAGDYEQYF. The full variable domain, with the rest looked up from reference TRBV7-2 and TRBJ2-7, is GAGVSQSPSNKVTEKGKDVELRCDPISGHTALYWYRQSLGQGLEFLIYFQGNSAPDKSGLPSDRFSAERTGGSVSTLTIQRTQQEDSAVYLCASSLAGDYEQYFGPGTRLTVT.